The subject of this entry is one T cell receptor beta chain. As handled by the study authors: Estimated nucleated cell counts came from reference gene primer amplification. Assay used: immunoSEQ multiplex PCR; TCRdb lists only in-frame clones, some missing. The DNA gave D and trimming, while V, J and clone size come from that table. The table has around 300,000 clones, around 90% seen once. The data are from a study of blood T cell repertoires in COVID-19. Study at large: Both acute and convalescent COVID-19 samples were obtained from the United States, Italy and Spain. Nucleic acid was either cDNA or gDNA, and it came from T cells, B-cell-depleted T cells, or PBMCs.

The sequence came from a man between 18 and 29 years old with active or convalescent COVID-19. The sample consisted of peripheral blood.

CDR3 DNA sequence: TGTGCCAGCAGCCCCAGACTAGCGGGAGGCCTCGCGCAGTTCTTC. Translating gives CASSPRLAGGLAQFF. The V call is TRBV7-2, the J call TRBJ2-1; 13 bases are shared with TRBD2. CDR3 length: 15 amino acids. Germline loops: CDR1 SGHTA, CDR2 FQGNSA. Trimming at V came to 5 bases and at J to 12 bases, leaving 10 bases not matched to a gene.